A single sample is the source of the 5 T cell receptor beta chains below, sequenced in a study of T cell responses to AZD1222 COVID-19 vaccine. The data were produced by immunoSEQ multiplex PCR, yet TCRdb's version contains in-frame clones alone and is incomplete. The repertoire has around 130,000 clones, about 90% of them found once; the top ten carry approximately 2.1%. Material: peripheral blood, obtained 28 days after the second AZD1222 dose. Every receptor here comes from an adult who received the AZD1222 COVID-19 vaccine.

This clone occurred once. This chain joins TRBV3-1 (or the pseudogene TRBV3-2) and TRBJ2-3; D is possibly TRBD1 or TRBD2 (5 bases each). Looked up from germline, CDR1 is LGHDT and CDR2 is YNNKEL (reference sequence). This CDR3 has 12 residues. V was cut by 6 bases and J by 12 bases, with 16 bases left in between. The chain's CDR3 is CASSFRDPVQYF. The DNA for the CDR3 is TGTGCCAGCAGTTTCAGGGACCCGGTCCAGTATTTT.

The chain is built from TRBV18 and TRBJ2-3; 8 bases are shared with TRBD2. J was trimmed by 6 bases and V by 3 bases; bases with no gene match: 20. CDR1 and CDR2 from the germline V gene are KGHSH and LQKENI. The CDR3 sequence is 19 residues long. In DNA, the CDR3 is TGTGCCAGCTCACCGCGTCCCGGGACTAGGGGGAGGCGGTCGGATACGCAGTATTTT. Protein sequence: CASSPRPGTRGRRSDTQYF.

This chain links TRBV19 with TRBJ1-1, with D unclear. The germline CDR1 and CDR2 sequences are LNHDA and SQIVND (reference sequence). With 3 bases removed from V and 2 bases from J, the gap between germline ends came to 10 bases. This CDR3 is built from 14 residues. This chain's CDR3 is CASSINNFNTEAFF. The DNA of the CDR3 is TGTGCCAGTAGTATCAACAACTTCAACACTGAAGCTTTCTTT.

The gene calls are TRBV22-1 and TRBJ1-1; no DNA check was done on the table's D call, TRBD1. TRBV22-1 is tagged as a pseudogene. The CDR3 runs to 14 residues. CDR3 bases: TGTCCTGGGAGCGCACGAAAGGGGATCACTGAAGCTTTCTTT. This sequence encodes CPGSARKGITEAFF.

V and J are TRBV7-8 and TRBJ1-2; tentatively, D is TRBD1 (5 bases). CDR3 length: 16 amino acids. Germline CDR1 is SGHVS and CDR2 is FQNEAQ. V was cut by 1 base and J by 6 bases, with 18 bases left in between. CDR3 bases: TGTGCCAGCAGCTTAGGGCGGGGGGTCGCAGAAAATGGCTACACCTTC. It specifies CASSLGRGVAENGYTF.